Each of the 11 T cell receptor beta chains below was sequenced from the same sample in a study of cytomegalovirus exposure and HLA in healthy donors. PCR used 60 Vbeta primers and 13 Jbeta primers. Clones were sequenced by immunoSEQ multiplex PCR, and TCRdb holds only the in-frame ones, with some missing. Its table records over 55,000 clones. Sequenced sample: PBMCs. The receptors stem from a male donor in good health and CMV-seronegative.

This chain connects TRBV11-2 to TRBJ2-7, with 12 bases fitting TRBD2. CDR1 and CDR2 (germline): SGHAT, FQNNGV. The CDR3 runs to 14 residues. V dropped 5 bases and J dropped 2; count of bases not matched to a gene: 1. The CDR3 DNA reads TGTGCCAGCAGCCCTAGCGGGAGGGCCTACGAGCAGTACTTC. Encoded protein: CASSPSGRAYEQYF.

The chain uses TRBV5-1 and TRBJ2-3, with TRBD2 as a possible D gene (6 bases). The CDR3 totals 14 residues. Trimming removed 6 bases at V and 5 bases at J, with 16 bases between. Germline assignment: CDR1 SGHRS and CDR2 YFSETQ. The CDR3: CASTGTPPRDTQYF. The CDR3, as DNA: TGCGCCAGCACTGGGACTCCCCCCAGAGATACGCAGTATTTT.

The rearrangement links TRBV28 to TRBJ2-1; D call uncertain. Trimming took 4 bases from V and 0 from J, leaving 19 bases between them. Germline assignment: CDR1 MDHEN and CDR2 SYDVKM. The CDR3 has 18 residues. CDR3 nucleotide sequence: TGTGCCAGCAGTTCTGGCGGTATCTCTCCAAGCTCCTACAATGAGCAGTTCTTC. It is translated as CASSSGGISPSSYNEQFF.

The chain joins TRBV6-5 to TRBJ1-2, with D maybe TRBD1 (5 bases). The CDR3 is made up of 14 amino acids. Between the trimmed V and J ends, which lost 7 bases and 8 bases, there was a span of 20 bases. The germline gives CDR1 MNHEY, CDR2 SVGAGI. This CDR3 is CASKAQSGARGYTF. In DNA form, the CDR3 reads TGTGCCAGCAAAGCCCAGAGTGGGGCACGGGGCTACACCTTC.

The CDR3 protein is CASSHSYEQYF. The CDR3 bases are TGCGCCAGCAGCCACTCGTACGAGCAGTACTTC. This chain joins TRBV4-3 and TRBJ2-7; D unclear. This CDR3 has 11 amino acids. Germline V gene lookup returns CDR1 LGHNA and CDR2 YSLEER. Trimming cost V 3 bases and J 4 bases, with 4 bases left between them.

This chain links TRBV7-3 with TRBJ2-1; D ambiguous. Germline loops: CDR1 SGHTA, CDR2 FQGTGA. V lost 7 bases, J lost 6 bases, and 7 bases lay in between. This CDR3 comprises 11 residues. The CDR3 sequence: CASNPCNEQFF. CDR3 coding DNA: TGTGCCAGCAATCCCTGCAATGAGCAGTTCTTC.

The rearrangement joins TRBV21-1 to TRBJ1-1; the DNA was not used to check the table's D call, TRBD1. TRBV21-1 constitutes a pseudogene. The length of the CDR3 is 16 residues. The CDR3 region has the DNA TGTGCCAGCAGCCCCAAGGACAGGGTGTCGAACACTGAAGCTTTCTTT. Translated: CASSPKDRVSNTEAFF.

The genes are TRBV19 and TRBJ2-1; TRBD2 matches 11 bases. Germline V gene data show CDR1 as LNHDA and CDR2 as SQIVND (reference sequence). This CDR3 has 15 residues. Trimming cost V 7 bases and J 6 bases; bases outside gene matches: 8. In DNA, the CDR3 is TGTGCCAGTAAAATGGGACTAGCGGCCTCCAATGAGCAGTTCTTC. It is translated as CASKMGLAASNEQFF.

V is TRBV29-1 and J is TRBJ2-7; 13 positions agree with TRBD2. CDR1 SQVTM and CDR2 ANQGSEA come from the germline V gene. V lost 4 bases, J lost 2 bases, and 14 bases stayed unmatched. The CDR3 covers 18 residues. The chain's CDR3 is CSVAGVGGTSGNAYEQYF. The CDR3, as DNA: TGCAGCGTTGCGGGGGTAGGAGGGACTAGCGGGAACGCCTACGAGCAGTACTTC.

V usage is TRBV28 and J usage is TRBJ1-2, with a possible D match to TRBD1 (5 bases). This CDR3 is 14 amino acids long. CDR1 MDHEN and CDR2 SYDVKM come from the germline V gene. The V gene lost 2 bases and the J gene lost 2 bases, with 9 bases spanning the gap. CDR3 in amino acids: CASSLIQGNYGYTF. The CDR3, as DNA: TGTGCCAGCAGTTTAATCCAGGGAAACTATGGCTACACCTTC.

The chain links TRBV2 to TRBJ2-3, with 10 bases fitting TRBD2. Germline V gives CDR1 SNHLY, CDR2 FYNNEI. Losses at the gene ends were 10 bases for V and 2 bases for J; bases not matched to a gene: 6. The length of the CDR3 is 14 residues. DNA for the CDR3: TGTGCCACCGAGCGGGGGGGGGCCACAGATACGCAGTATTTT. This sequence encodes CATERGGATDTQYF.